Described below is a single T cell receptor beta chain sequence and its context. The antigen remains undetermined. The sample comes from a study of Ad26.COV2.S vaccination and SARS-CoV-2 variants. Overall study findings and caveats: Breadth of non-spike TCRs did not differ between vaccinees and placebo recipients. Reportedly, spike-specific CD8+ and CD4+ T cell responses achieved substantial breadth once vaccination had taken place.

Trimming took 2 bases from V and 9 from J, leaving 14 bases between them. Germline assignment: CDR1 MNHEY and CDR2 SVGAGI. CDR3 length: 14 residues. Treatment denoted: 15 to 20 received Ad26.COV2.S at low or high dose, single or two shots; about 5 received placebo; per-sample allocation not given. The samples were gathered on day 63 after the first injection of vaccine or placebo. This Boston cohort included adults aged 18-55 years. The repertoire was sequenced with immunoSEQ multiplex PCR; TCRdb's copy has only in-frame clones and lacks some. Of around 250,000 clones in the sample, around 88% were seen once.

The source was peripheral blood, collected in a trial of Ad26.COV2.S vaccine versus placebo. V and J are TRBV6-5 and TRBJ2-1; either TRBD1 or TRBD2 may fit D (6 bases each). The sequence was collected from a person between 18 and 59 years old who received the Ad26.COV2.S COVID-19 vaccine or a placebo. The CDR3 loop reads CASSYTSGAGEQFF. In DNA form, the CDR3 reads TGTGCCAGCAGTTACACCTCGGGGGCCGGTGAGCAGTTCTTC.